The 4 T cell receptor beta chains reported below all come from one sample, sequenced in a study of T cell repertoires in cytomegalovirus infection. TCRdb analysed the reads with MiXCR anew, one entry per CDR3 protein. Among around 530,000 distinct CDR3 sequences listed, approximately 15% were seen once. The sequencing input was CD8+ T cells from PBMCs. Receptors originate from a human donor in good health (CMV status not recorded). Some clones in this sample may be carry-over from other donors' samples.

This clonotype was counted ten times or more. The chain uses TRBV7-8 and TRBJ1-4, with D possibly being TRBD1 (5 bases). V was clipped by 1 base and J by 8 bases, with 11 bases between them. The CDR3 has 14 amino acids. Germline CDR1 SGHVS, CDR2 FQNEAQ. The CDR3 nucleotides are TGTGCCAGCAGCTTAGATCAGGGATGGGAAAAACTGTTTTTT. This encodes CASSLDQGWEKLFF.

This clonotype was seen many times. The chain employs TRBV7-8 and TRBJ2-7; perhaps TRBD2 as D (5 bases). Germline V gene sequence: CDR1 SGHVS, CDR2 FQNEAQ. V shed 5 bases and J shed 0 bases, with 20 bases lying between them. The CDR3 is made up of 17 amino acids. The CDR3 loop is CASSVRKFGIRSYEQYF. In nucleotides, the CDR3 is TGTGCCAGCAGCGTACGGAAGTTCGGGATCCGCTCCTACGAGCAGTACTTC.

V gene TRBV7-9 combines with J gene TRBJ2-7; maybe TRBD1 (5 bases). The CDR3 length is 15 residues. The germline gives CDR1 SEHNR, CDR2 FQNEAQ (reference sequence). V lost 7 bases to trimming and J lost 4 bases, with 20 bases between them. This chain's CDR3 is CASTPDGRRAYEQYF. In nucleotides, the CDR3 is TGTGCCAGCACCCCCGACGGGCGCAGGGCGTACGAGCAGTACTTC. Based on the CDR3 plus reference TRBV7-9 and TRBJ2-7, the full variable domain is DTGVSQNPRHKITKRGQNVTFRCDPISEHNRLYWYRQTLGQGPEFLTYFQNEAQLEKSRLLSDRFSAERPKGSFSTLEIQRTEQGDSAMYLCASTPDGRRAYEQYFGPGTRLTVT.

This clonotype was detected many times. This sequence joins TRBV7-9 and TRBJ1-1, with TRBD1 as a possible D gene (5 bases). Germline V CDR1 and CDR2: SEHNR, FQNEAQ (reference sequence). The ends were cut back, 6 bases at V and 0 bases at J, with 17 bases in the middle. CDR3 length: 16 amino acids. This chain's CDR3 is CASRQDTGLVNTEAFF. In nucleotides, the CDR3 is TGTGCCAGCAGACAGGACACCGGGTTGGTGAACACTGAAGCTTTCTTT.